This TCR beta chain comes out of a study of blood T cell repertoires in COVID-19. The method was immunoSEQ multiplex PCR; TCRdb's version includes in-frame clones alone and lacks a portion of them. The sample holds tens of thousands of clones, 80% to 85% seen once. V was clipped by 1 base and J by 3 bases; unmatched bases: 5. Per the germline V gene, CDR1 is SEHNR and CDR2 is FQNEAQ (reference sequence). CDR3 size: 17 residues. The chain employs TRBV7-9 and TRBJ2-3; TRBD2 matches at 12 bases. Sequencing used peripheral blood. This receptor was obtained from a human donor in a cohort sampled during active COVID-19. The CDR3 loop reads CASSLDTLAGGTDTQYF. In DNA, the CDR3 is TGTGCCAGCAGCTTAGACACCCTAGCGGGGGGGACAGATACGCAGTATTTT. The variable domain in full, completed from reference TRBV7-9 and TRBJ2-3, reads DTGVSQNPRHKITKRGQNVTFRCDPISEHNRLYWYRQTLGQGPEFLTYFQNEAQLEKSRLLSDRFSAERPKGSFSTLEIQRTEQGDSAMYLCASSLDTLAGGTDTQYFGPGTRLTVL.